The rows below give T cell receptor beta chains drawn from one sample of a study of Ad26.COV2.S vaccination and SARS-CoV-2 variants. The data were produced by immunoSEQ multiplex PCR, yet TCRdb's version contains in-frame clones alone and is incomplete. The sample has about 680,000 clones, about 90% seen once. The input for sequencing was peripheral blood, taken in a trial of Ad26.COV2.S vaccine versus placebo. These receptors came from a person between 18 and 65 years old who received the Ad26.COV2.S COVID-19 vaccine or a placebo. Each CDR3 is given with its conserved first and last residue. Fields, in order: clone size, D gene, J gene, V gene, CDR3 protein, CDR3 DNA. D genes are given only for firm matches. Clone size is stated in some rows and not others, as once, few, many or a class when expanded.

>NA|TRBD1|TRBJ1-1|TRBV4-3
CASSQDRGGRTEAFF
TGCGCCAGCAGCCAAGACAGGGGGGGAAGGACTGAAGCTTTCTTT
>NA|NA|TRBJ1-1|TRBV3-1/TRBV3-2
CASSQRSSTEAFF
TGTGCCAGCAGCCAACGTTCTTCCACTGAAGCTTTCTTT
>NA|NA|TRBJ1-1|TRBV19
CASGIRVPRRNTEAFF
TGTGCCAGTGGAATCCGGGTCCCCAGGCGGAACACTGAAGCTTTCTTT
>NA|NA|TRBJ1-5|TRBV4-2
CASSQEHRNQPQHF
TGTGCCAGCAGCCAAGAACACCGCAATCAGCCCCAGCATTTT
>NA|NA|TRBJ2-1|TRBV18
CASSPAGWDNEQFF
TGTGCCAGCTCACCGGCAGGGTGGGACAATGAGCAGTTCTTC
>few|TRBD1|TRBJ1-2|TRBV2
CASFRGGRNYGYTF
TGTGCCAGCTTCAGGGGGGGTAGGAACTATGGCTACACCTTC
>NA|TRBD1|TRBJ1-2|TRBV4-1
CASSQDRGFGYTF
TGCGCCAGCAGCCAAGACAGGGGGTTTGGCTACACCTTC
>few|NA|TRBJ1-1|TRBV29-1
CSVEGQNTEAFF
TGCAGCGTCGAAGGGCAGAACACTGAAGCTTTCTTT
>once|NA|TRBJ2-7|TRBV30
CAWSPGTHEQYF
TGTGCCTGGAGCCCCGGGACCCACGAGCAGTACTTC
>NA|NA|TRBJ1-3|TRBV4-2
CASSQDSGNTIYF
TGTGCCAGCAGCCAAGATTCCGGAAACACCATATATTTT
>NA|NA|TRBJ2-3|TRBV20-1
CSATEGDRDTDTQYF
TGCAGTGCTACTGAGGGGGATCGGGACACAGATACGCAGTATTTT
>few|NA|TRBJ1-2|TRBV7-9
CASSGQTVYGYTF
TGTGCCAGCAGCGGACAGACCGTCTATGGCTACACCTTC
>NA|NA|TRBJ1-5|TRBV9
CASSPRAGPSNQPQHF
TGTGCCAGCAGCCCCCGGGCAGGGCCCTCCAATCAGCCCCAGCATTTT
>NA|TRBD1|TRBJ1-5|TRBV30
CAWSARQGDQPQHF
TGTGCCTGGAGTGCCAGACAGGGAGATCAGCCCCAGCATTTT
>few|TRBD1|TRBJ1-6|TRBV3-1/TRBV3-2
CASSLEGGTGNSPLHF
TGTGCCAGCAGCCTCGAGGGGGGGACAGGGAATTCACCCCTCCACTTT
>NA|NA|TRBJ2-3|TRBV7-9
CASSLGGSATDTQYF
TGTGCCAGCAGCTTAGGGGGGTCCGCCACAGATACGCAGTATTTT